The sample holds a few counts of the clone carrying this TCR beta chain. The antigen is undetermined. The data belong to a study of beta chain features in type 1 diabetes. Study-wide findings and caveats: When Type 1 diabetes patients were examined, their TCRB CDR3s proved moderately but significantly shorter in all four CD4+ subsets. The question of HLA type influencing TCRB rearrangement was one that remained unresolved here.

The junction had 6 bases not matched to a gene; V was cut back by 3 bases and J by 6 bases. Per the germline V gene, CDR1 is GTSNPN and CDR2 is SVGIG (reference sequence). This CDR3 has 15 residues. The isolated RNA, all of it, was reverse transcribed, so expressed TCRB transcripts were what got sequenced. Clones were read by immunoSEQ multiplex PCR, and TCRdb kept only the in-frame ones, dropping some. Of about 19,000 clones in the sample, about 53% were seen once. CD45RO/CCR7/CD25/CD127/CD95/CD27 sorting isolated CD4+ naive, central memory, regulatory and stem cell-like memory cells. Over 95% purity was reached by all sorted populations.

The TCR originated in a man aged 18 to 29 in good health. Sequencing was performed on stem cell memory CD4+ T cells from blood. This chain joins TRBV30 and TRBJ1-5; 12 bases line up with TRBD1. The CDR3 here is CAWRDPGQGAQPQHF. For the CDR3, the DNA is TGTGCCTGGAGGGACCCGGGACAGGGGGCTCAGCCCCAGCATTTT.